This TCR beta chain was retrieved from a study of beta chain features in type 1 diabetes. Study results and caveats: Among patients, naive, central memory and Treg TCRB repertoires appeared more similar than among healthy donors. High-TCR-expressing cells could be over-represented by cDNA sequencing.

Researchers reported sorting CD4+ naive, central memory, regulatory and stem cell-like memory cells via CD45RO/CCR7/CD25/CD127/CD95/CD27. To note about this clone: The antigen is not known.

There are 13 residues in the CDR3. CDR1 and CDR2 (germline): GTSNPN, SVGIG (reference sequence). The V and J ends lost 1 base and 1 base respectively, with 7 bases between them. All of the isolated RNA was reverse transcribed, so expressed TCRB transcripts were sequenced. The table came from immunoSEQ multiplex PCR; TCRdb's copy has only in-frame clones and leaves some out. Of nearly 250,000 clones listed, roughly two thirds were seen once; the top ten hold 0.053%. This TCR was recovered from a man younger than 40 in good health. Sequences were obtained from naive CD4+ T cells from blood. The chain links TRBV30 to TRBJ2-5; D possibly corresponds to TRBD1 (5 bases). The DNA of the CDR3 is TGTGCCTGGAGTGGACAGCTCCAAGAGACCCAGTACTTC. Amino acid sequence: CAWSGQLQETQYF.